This T cell receptor beta chain was sequenced during a study of CD4 T cells in relation to SARS-CoV-2 and coronaviruses. In the study overall: The negative reference was HIV-1 Nef peptide pool or peptide-free culture. Findings and limits, study-wide: About 65% of donors had memory CD4+ clonotypes crossrecognizing SARS-CoV-2 and common cold coronavirus spike. SARS-CoV-2-driven expansion was significantly weaker in crossreactive than monoreactive clones.

Concerning this clone: Antigen unknown.

Assay used: immunoSEQ multiplex PCR; TCRdb lists only in-frame clones, some missing. The sample contains 20,000 to 25,000 clones, around two thirds of which appear only once. CDR1 and CDR2 from the germline V gene are KGHSH and LQKENI. CDR3 length: 16 amino acids. The V and J ends lost 2 bases and 2 bases respectively, with 13 bases between them. Before the COVID-19 pandemic, during about 2010-2018, CD4+ T cells were taken from unexposed donors. Isolation of CD4+ T cells took place after roughly nine days in culture. The V and J genes are TRBV18 and TRBJ2-1; possibly TRBD2 for D (5 bases). The sequence was obtained from a human donor in good health. Sequencing was performed on CD4+ T cells from PBMCs, cultured in vitro. The DNA of the CDR3 is TGTGCCAGCTCACCAGAACCCGGGGTCACCTACAATGAGCAGTTCTTC. Translating gives CASSPEPGVTYNEQFF.